The 27 T cell receptor beta chains in this list originate from one sample, sequenced in a study of CD4+ T cells in melanoma. Sequencing used immunoSEQ multiplex PCR; TCRdb keeps in-frame clones, though not all of them. The table records some 13,000 clones, over 60% of them present only once. Input material: cells from a culture (not recorded whether cultured in vitro). The receptor source for this set is a human donor with melanoma.

In its sample, this clone was seen a few times. This chain links TRBV27 with TRBJ1-2, with D possibly matching TRBD1 (6 bases). Germline V gene data show CDR1 as MNHEY and CDR2 as SMNVEV (reference sequence). Deletions cut 5 bases from V and 8 bases from J, with 15 bases between. CDR3 length: 13 amino acids. The CDR3 region has the DNA TGTGCCAGCAGTACCCGGACAGTGGGCGGCTACACCTTC. Its protein is CASSTRTVGGYTF.

The chain combines TRBV18 with TRBJ2-7; TRBD1 aligns across 11 bases. The CDR3 covers 14 residues. V was clipped by 3 bases and J by 4 bases; unmatched bases: 2. Germline CDR1 and CDR2: KGHSH and LQKENI. CDR3 amino acids: CASSPGTGGYEQYF. The CDR3 DNA is TGTGCCAGCTCACCGGGGACAGGGGGGTACGAGCAGTACTTC. Full variable domain (missing parts from reference TRBV18 and TRBJ2-7): NAGVMQNPRHLVRRRGQEARLRCSPMKGHSHVYWYRQLPEEGLKFMVYLQKENIIDESGMPKERFSAEFPKEGPSILRIQQVVRGDSAAYFCASSPGTGGYEQYFGPGTRLTVT.

The genes are TRBV6-1 and TRBJ2-3, with 10 bases matching TRBD2. The ends lost 2 bases at V and 6 bases at J; junction bases unmatched: 2. CDR3 length: 14 amino acids. Germline values: CDR1 MNHNS, CDR2 SASEGT. The CDR3 is CASSELAGVDTQYF. CDR3 DNA sequence: TGTGCCAGCAGTGAACTAGCGGGGGTGGATACGCAGTATTTT.

This chain joins TRBV18 and TRBJ1-1; perhaps TRBD1 as D (6 bases). The ends were cut back, 2 bases at V and 3 bases at J, with 10 bases in the middle. Germline CDR1 KGHSH, CDR2 LQKENI. The CDR3 contains 14 residues. CDR3 protein: CASSPISGDTEAFF. DNA of the CDR3: TGTGCCAGCTCACCAATATCAGGGGACACTGAAGCTTTCTTT.

The CDR3 spells CSVGLQAGTGELFF. CDR3 in DNA: TGCAGCGTTGGCCTCCAGGCGGGCACCGGGGAGCTGTTTTTT. The chain recombines TRBV29-1 with TRBJ2-2, with D tentatively TRBD2 (5 bases). This CDR3 comprises 14 residues. Germline V gene data show CDR1 as SQVTM and CDR2 as ANQGSEA. The ends were cut back, 4 bases at V and 4 bases at J, with 13 bases in the middle.

The CDR3 region has the DNA TGTGCCAGCAGCTTGGTACGCAGGGGGAGCACAGATACGCAGTATTTT. It codes for CASSLVRRGSTDTQYF. The chain uses TRBV5-4 and TRBJ2-3; TRBD1 agrees at 7 bases. This CDR3 is built from 16 residues. Trimming at V came to 0 bases and at J to 0 bases, leaving 4 bases not matched to a gene. CDR1 is SGHNT, CDR2 YYREEE, per germline (reference sequence).

This clone was counted a few times. V usage is TRBV18 and J usage is TRBJ2-7, with D perhaps being TRBD1 or TRBD2 (5 bases each). Germline CDR1 KGHSH, CDR2 LQKENI. CDR3 length: 15 amino acids. Trimming shortened V by 2 bases and J by 0 bases, and 11 bases separated the two germline ends. The CDR3: CASSPRAGTSYEQYF. The CDR3 DNA reads as TGTGCCAGCTCACCAAGGGCAGGGACCTCCTACGAGCAGTACTTC. Full variable domain (remainder filled in from reference TRBV18 and TRBJ2-7): NAGVMQNPRHLVRRRGQEARLRCSPMKGHSHVYWYRQLPEEGLKFMVYLQKENIIDESGMPKERFSAEFPKEGPSILRIQQVVRGDSAAYFCASSPRAGTSYEQYFGPGTRLTVT.

The genes are TRBV7-9 and TRBJ1-2, with D maybe TRBD1 (5 bases). The germline CDR1 and CDR2 sequences are SEHNR and FQNEAQ (reference sequence). This CDR3 region has 17 residues. V was cut by 5 bases and J by 3 bases, with 22 bases left in between. CDR3 sequence (DNA): TGTGCCAGCAGCCGACGGAGTTGGCAGGGCTCTGACTATGGCTACACCTTC. Its protein is CASSRRSWQGSDYGYTF.

The chain combines TRBV5-6 with TRBJ1-2; possible D gene TRBD1, 5 bases. Germline loops: CDR1 SGHDT, CDR2 YYEEEE. The length of the CDR3 is 14 residues. The germline V and J ends were trimmed by 1 base and 4 bases, with 11 bases remaining between them. The CDR3 here is CASSLTGIIYGYTF. The CDR3 DNA reads TGTGCCAGCAGCTTGACAGGAATAATCTATGGCTACACCTTC.

The chain uses TRBV19 and TRBJ1-3; 7 positions agree with TRBD1. The junction had 9 bases not matched to a gene; V was cut back by 7 bases and J by 0 bases. Germline values: CDR1 LNHDA, CDR2 SQIVND (reference sequence). The CDR3 has 16 residues. The CDR3 is CASTSYGTASGNTIYF. The CDR3 DNA is TGTGCCAGTACGAGCTACGGGACAGCCTCTGGAAACACCATATATTTT.

This clone was observed a handful of times. The gene calls are TRBV5-1 and TRBJ2-2, with TRBD2 as a possible D gene (5 bases). V lost 1 base, J lost 4 bases, and 11 bases lay in between. This CDR3 is built from 15 residues. The germline gives CDR1 SGHRS, CDR2 YFSETQ. CDR3 bases: TGCGCCAGCAGCTTGATAGAAGCGGTCACCGGGGAGCTGTTTTTT. Encoded protein: CASSLIEAVTGELFF. The full variable domain, in which reference TRBV5-1 and TRBJ2-2 provide the parts outside the CDR3, is KAGVTQTPRYLIKTRGQQVTLSCSPISGHRSVSWYQQTPGQGLQFLFEYFSETQRNKGNFPGRFSGRQFSNSRSEMNVSTLELGDSALYLCASSLIEAVTGELFFGEGSRLTVL.

V is TRBV6-4 and J is TRBJ1-2, with D perhaps TRBD1 (5 bases). The CDR3 has 14 amino acids. Germline CDR1 is MRHNA and CDR2 is SNTAGT. Trimming pared 6 bases from V and 2 bases from J, leaving 13 bases between. DNA for the CDR3: TGTGCCAGCAGGCCAACAGGAACCAACTATGGCTACACCTTC. Protein product: CASRPTGTNYGYTF.

This sequence joins TRBV27 and TRBJ1-3; D gene unclear. CDR1 is MNHEY and CDR2 is SMNVEV in the germline V gene (reference sequence). The CDR3 consists of 16 residues. With 0 bases removed from V and 4 bases from J, the gap between germline ends came to 13 bases. In DNA, the CDR3 is TGTGCCAGCAGTTTATCGGGAGTGGGGAGAGGAAACACCATATATTTT. Residues: CASSLSGVGRGNTIYF.

This chain joins TRBV6-5 and TRBJ1-2, with D possibly being TRBD1 (5 bases). Germline CDR1 MNHEY, CDR2 SVGAGI. There are 13 residues in the CDR3. V gave up 4 bases and J gave up 4 bases, with 10 bases separating them. The CDR3 nucleotides are TGTGCCAGCAGTTCGGACACCGTCTATGGCTACACCTTC. Translating gives CASSSDTVYGYTF.

V and J are TRBV19 and TRBJ2-2; 8 nucleotides line up with TRBD2. The CDR3 loop spans 15 amino acids. V lost 3 bases to trimming and J lost 6 bases; unmatched junction nucleotides: 6. CDR1 and CDR2 (germline): LNHDA, SQIVND (reference sequence). The CDR3 nucleotides read TGTGCCAGTAGTATCTCCAGCGGGGGTGCCGGGGAGCTGTTTTTT. This translates into CASSISSGGAGELFF.

This chain links TRBV19 with TRBJ1-3, with a weak D call TRBD1 (5 bases). V gave up 7 bases and J gave up 0 bases, with 16 bases separating them. The germline V gene encodes CDR1 LNHDA and CDR2 SQIVND (reference sequence). This CDR3 region has 16 residues. CDR3 nucleotides: TGTGCCAGTAAAGAAAGGGGACCGAGCTCTGGAAACACCATATATTTT. Its translation is CASKERGPSSGNTIYF.

V and J are TRBV5-1 and TRBJ2-2, with 9 bases lining up with TRBD2. This CDR3 spans 18 amino acids. The germline V gene has CDR1 SGHRS and CDR2 YFSETQ. V dropped 4 bases and J dropped 2; count of bases not matched to a gene: 12. The CDR3 sequence: CASSRQTSGPRNTGELFF. CDR3 nucleotides: TGCGCCAGCAGCCGCCAGACTAGCGGCCCTCGCAACACCGGGGAGCTGTTTTTT.

This clone was observed a few times. The V gene is TRBV14, the J gene TRBJ2-3; 9 bases fit TRBD2. The V segment lost 3 bases and the J segment 0 bases; nucleotides outside the gene matches: 7. The CDR3 covers 17 residues. CDR1 and CDR2 from the germline V gene are SGHDN and FVKESK. This chain's CDR3 is CASSQLGLARSTDTQYF. The CDR3 nucleotides read TGTGCCAGCAGCCAGCTGGGACTAGCTAGGAGCACAGATACGCAGTATTTT. The whole variable domain, filled in from reference TRBV14 and TRBJ2-3, reads EAGVTQFPSHSVIEKGQTVTLRCDPISGHDNLYWYRRVMGKEIKFLLHFVKESKQDESGMPNNRFLAERTGGTYSTLKVQPAELEDSGVYFCASSQLGLARSTDTQYFGPGTRLTVL.

The chain carries TRBV27 and TRBJ1-6; 8 bases agree with TRBD1. The trim removed 2 bases at V and 7 bases at J, leaving 4 bases unmatched. The V gene's germline CDR1 is MNHEY and CDR2 SMNVEV (reference sequence). The CDR3 has 15 amino acids. CDR3 coding DNA: TGTGCCAGCAGTTTAAGGACAGGGTTAAATTCACCCCTCCACTTT. As protein: CASSLRTGLNSPLHF.

The chain joins TRBV9 to TRBJ2-7, with D maybe TRBD1 (7 bases). Per germline, CDR1 SGDLS and CDR2 YYNGEE. The CDR3 consists of 16 residues. V lost 4 bases and J 2 bases, leaving 19 bases between the germline ends. CDR3 loop: CASSPQRAGGTYEQYF. Written as DNA, the CDR3 is TGTGCCAGCAGCCCCCAGCGGGCAGGGGGGACCTACGAGCAGTACTTC.

The V call is TRBV5-5, the J call TRBJ1-2; D gene ambiguous. Germline V CDR1 and CDR2: SGHKS, YYEKEE (reference sequence). V lost 4 bases to trimming and J lost 0 bases, with 10 bases between them. The CDR3 has 14 residues. The CDR3 DNA is TGTGCCAGCAGCAGGCCCGGGGCTAACTATGGCTACACCTTC. Amino acids: CASSRPGANYGYTF.

CDR3 DNA: TGTGCCAGTAGCCAGGGACTAGCGGGGAATAGAGATACGCAGTATTTT. As protein: CASSQGLAGNRDTQYF. The chain combines TRBV19 with TRBJ2-3; 13 bases match TRBD2. This CDR3 has 16 amino acids. Germline-derived CDR1 and CDR2 are LNHDA and SQIVND (reference sequence). The V and J ends lost 6 bases and 5 bases, in that order; junction bases with no gene match: 8.

The chain uses TRBV30 and TRBJ2-2; unclear D gene. Trimming stripped 1 base from V and 1 base from J, with 4 bases between. The CDR3 has 13 residues. Germline assignment: CDR1 GTSNPN and CDR2 SVGIG (reference sequence). The DNA of the CDR3 is TGTGCCTGGAGTGGGCAGAACACCGGGGAGCTGTTTTTT. This encodes CAWSGQNTGELFF. The whole variable domain, remainder taken from reference TRBV30 and TRBJ2-2, is SQTIHQWPATLVQPVGSPLSLECTVEGTSNPNLYWYRQAAGRGLQLLFYSVGIGQISSEVPQNLSASRPQDRQFILSSKKLLLSDSGFYLCAWSGQNTGELFFGEGSRLTVL.

The genes are TRBV19 and TRBJ2-1; TRBD2 matches at 10 bases. V lost 7 bases to trimming and J lost 1 base; unmatched junction nucleotides: 16. The germline V gene encodes CDR1 LNHDA and CDR2 SQIVND (reference sequence). This CDR3 has 19 residues. The CDR3 DNA sequence: TGTGCCAGTACTAAGCGGGGGGGCATTCCACCTAGATCCTACAATGAGCAGTTCTTC. Translation: CASTKRGGIPPRSYNEQFF.

The V and J genes are TRBV6-5 and TRBJ1-1; TRBD1 might be the D (5 bases). Trimming removed 7 bases from V and 10 bases from J, with 16 bases in between. CDR1 is MNHEY, CDR2 SVGAGI, per germline. The CDR3 spans 12 residues. CDR3 nucleotides: TGTGCCAGCACAAACGAGGCACAGGCAGCTTTCTTT. It yields the protein CASTNEAQAAFF.

The J gene is TRBJ1-2, the V gene TRBV2, with 9 bases lining up with TRBD1. This CDR3 has 16 amino acids. J lost 4 bases, V lost 6 bases, and 12 bases had no gene match. CDR1 is SNHLY, CDR2 FYNNEI, per germline. The CDR3 reads CASRRKPGQGSYGYTF. In nucleotides, the CDR3 is TGTGCCAGCAGGCGGAAACCGGGACAGGGAAGCTATGGCTACACCTTC. The full variable domain, rest sourced from reference TRBV2 and TRBJ1-2, is EPEVTQTPSHQVTQMGQEVILRCVPISNHLYFYWYRQILGQKVEFLVSFYNNEISEKSEIFDDQFSVERPDGSNFTLKIRSTKLEDSAMYFCASRRKPGQGSYGYTFGSGTRLTVV.

This clone is a singleton in its sample. In DNA, the CDR3 is TGTGCCAGCAGCCCGTCAGGCGGCTCCTACGAGCAGTACTTC. Residues: CASSPSGGSYEQYF. The V gene is TRBV7-3, the J gene TRBJ2-7; no clear D. The CDR3 is made up of 14 amino acids. V gave up 5 bases and J gave up 0 bases, with 11 bases separating them. Germline V CDR1 and CDR2: SGHTA, FQGTGA.